The present entry profiles one TCR beta chain with its context. Its antigen is not identified. The sample originates from a study of T cells expressing NK-cell markers. Study overall: The TCR beta repertoires were obtained from sorted CD3+CD56+NKG2C+, CD3+CD56+NKG2C- and CD3+CD56-NKG2C+ T cells.

TCRdb re-called the 5' RACE reads; one entry per CDR3 protein, DNA not given. In total, the table holds over 120,000 distinct CDR3 sequences. Study-wide results and caveats: Among CD8+ T cells from about 6 donors, dominant NKG2C+ clonotypes accounted for roughly 1.0-7.0%. A few donors' CD3+CD56-NKG2C+ cells were dominated by the same clonotypes.

The CDR3 extends over 16 amino acids. The sample taken for sequencing was blood T cells: a sorted CD56 or NKG2C T cell subset, CD4+ or CD8+ T cells, or bulk PBMC T cells (not recorded which). The sequence was obtained from a man aged 18 to 30 in good health. The gene calls are TRBV21-1 and TRBJ1-4; TCRdb proposes TRBD1, but this gene call is untestable without DNA. TRBV21-1 is listed as a pseudogene. Here the CDR3 reads CASSTPGQGVREKLFF.